One sample yielded the 5 T cell receptor beta chains listed below, sequenced in a study of tumor and adjacent non-tumor tissue in lung cancer. No cell sorting was done before RNA was extracted from the tissue. The library came from three nested PCR rounds adapted from ARM-PCR protocols. MiXCR, run by TCRdb on the multiplex PCR reads, gives a single entry per CDR3 protein. The table includes about 68,000 distinct CDR3 sequences, around 60% detected once. The sample taken for sequencing was lung tumor tissue. The receptor source for this set is a man aged 45 to 65 with non-small cell lung cancer.

The V call is TRBV6-2 or TRBV6-3, the J call TRBJ2-7; 7 nucleotides agree with TRBD1. Germline V gives CDR1 MNHEY, CDR2 SVGEGT. With 6 bases clipped from V and 10 bases from J, the junction kept 9 bases outside the gene matches. The length of the CDR3 is 12 residues. CDR3 residues: CASRRDSGEQYF. The CDR3 DNA reads TGTGCCAGCAGAAGGGACAGCGGAGAACAGTACTTC.

In regard to this clonotype: A read error may account for a junction end that differs from germline. CDR3 coding DNA: TGTGCCAGCAGCGAGTGGACAGGGAGCCAAGAGGCCCAGTACTTC. The encoded protein is CASSEWTGSQEAQYF. The V and J genes are TRBV7-9 and TRBJ2-5; 8 bases fit TRBD1. This CDR3 spans 15 amino acids. The V gene's germline CDR1 is SEHNR and CDR2 FQNEAQ (reference sequence).

This clonotype was seen repeatedly, ten times or more. This chain links TRBV29-1 with TRBJ2-3; possibly TRBD1 for D (6 bases). The CDR3 has 14 amino acids. V lost 6 bases and J 2 bases, leaving 15 bases between the germline ends. Looked up from germline, CDR1 is SQVTM and CDR2 is ANQGSEA. The CDR3 spells CSVLSRGHTDTQYF. The CDR3 region has the DNA TGCAGCGTCCTTAGCCGGGGACACACAGATACGCAGTATTTT.

This rearrangement joins TRBV6-1 to TRBJ2-3, with D unresolved. This CDR3 contains 14 residues. Trimming took 7 bases from V and 6 from J, leaving 17 bases between them. Germline lookup yields CDR1 MNHNS and CDR2 SASEGT. The CDR3 DNA is TGTGCCAGCACTGGAGAAGGGTCTCGGGATACGCAGTATTTT. The encoded protein is CASTGEGSRDTQYF.

In regard to this clonotype: One base away lies a much larger clone, so this may be a sequencing read error. The chain links TRBV10-3 to TRBJ2-3; D is unclear. Germline assignment: CDR1 ENHRY and CDR2 SYGVKD. The CDR3 is made up of 15 amino acids. The V end lost 3 bases, the J end lost 1 base, and 11 bases lay between the germline ends. CDR3 sequence (DNA): TGTGCCATCAGTGACCCTGGAGCAGGCACAGATACGCAGTATTTT. It encodes CAISDPGAGTDTQYF.